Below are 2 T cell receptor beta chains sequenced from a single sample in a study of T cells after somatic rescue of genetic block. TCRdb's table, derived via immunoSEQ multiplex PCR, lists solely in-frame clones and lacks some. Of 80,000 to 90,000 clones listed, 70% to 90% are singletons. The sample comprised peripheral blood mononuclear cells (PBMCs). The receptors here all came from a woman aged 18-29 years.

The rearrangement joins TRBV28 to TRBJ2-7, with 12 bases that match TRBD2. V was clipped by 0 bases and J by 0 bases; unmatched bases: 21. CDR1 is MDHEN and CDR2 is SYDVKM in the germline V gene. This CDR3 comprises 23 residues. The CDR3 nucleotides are TGTGCCAGCAGTTTATGGGGGACGAGCATCAACCCTAGCGGGAGGGCCCCCTCCTACGAGCAGTACTTC. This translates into CASSLWGTSINPSGRAPSYEQYF.

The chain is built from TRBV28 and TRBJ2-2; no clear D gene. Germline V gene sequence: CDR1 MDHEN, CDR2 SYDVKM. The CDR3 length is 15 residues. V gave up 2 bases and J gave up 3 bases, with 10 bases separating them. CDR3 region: CASSLVRAYTGELFF. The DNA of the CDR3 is TGTGCCAGCAGTTTAGTCCGAGCTTACACCGGGGAGCTGTTTTTT.